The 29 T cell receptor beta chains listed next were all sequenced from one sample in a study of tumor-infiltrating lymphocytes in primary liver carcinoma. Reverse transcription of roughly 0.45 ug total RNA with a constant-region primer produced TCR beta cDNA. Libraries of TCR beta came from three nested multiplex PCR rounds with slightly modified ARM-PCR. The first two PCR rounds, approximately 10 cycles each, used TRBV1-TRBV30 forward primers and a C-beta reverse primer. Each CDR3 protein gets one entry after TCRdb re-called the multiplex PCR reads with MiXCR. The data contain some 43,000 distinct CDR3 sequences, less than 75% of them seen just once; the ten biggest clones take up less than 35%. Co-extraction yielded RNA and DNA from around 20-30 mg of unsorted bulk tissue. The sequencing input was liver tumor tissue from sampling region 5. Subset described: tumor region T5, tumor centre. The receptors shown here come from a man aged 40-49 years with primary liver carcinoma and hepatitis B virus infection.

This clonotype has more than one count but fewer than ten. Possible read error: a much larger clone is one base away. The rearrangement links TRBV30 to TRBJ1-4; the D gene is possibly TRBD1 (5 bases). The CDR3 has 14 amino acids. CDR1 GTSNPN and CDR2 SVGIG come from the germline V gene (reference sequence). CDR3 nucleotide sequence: TGTGCCCGGAGTGTAAACGGGGCAGGCGAAAAACTGTTTTTT. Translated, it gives CARSVNGAGEKLFF.

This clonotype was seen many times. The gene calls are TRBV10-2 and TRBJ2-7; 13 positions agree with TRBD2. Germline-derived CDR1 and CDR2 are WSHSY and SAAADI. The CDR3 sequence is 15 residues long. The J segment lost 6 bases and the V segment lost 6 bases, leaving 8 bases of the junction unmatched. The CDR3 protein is CASSHGLAGEGEQYF. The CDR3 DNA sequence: TGCGCCAGCAGCCACGGACTAGCGGGAGAAGGCGAGCAGTACTTC.

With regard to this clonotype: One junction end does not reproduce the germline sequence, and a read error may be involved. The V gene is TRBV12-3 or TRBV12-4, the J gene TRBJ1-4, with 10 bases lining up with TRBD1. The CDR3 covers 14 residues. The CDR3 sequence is CASSLGQGVEKLFF. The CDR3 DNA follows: TGTGCCAGCAGCTTAGGACAGGGGGTTGAAAAACTGTTTTTT.

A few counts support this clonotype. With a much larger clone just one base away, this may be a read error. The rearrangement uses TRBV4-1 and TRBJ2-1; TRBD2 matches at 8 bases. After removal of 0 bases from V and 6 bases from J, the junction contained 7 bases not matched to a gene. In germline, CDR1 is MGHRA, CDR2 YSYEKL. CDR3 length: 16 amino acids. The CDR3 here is CASSQDPAGEVNEQFF. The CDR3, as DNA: TGCGCCAGCAGCCAAGATCCAGCGGGAGAAGTCAATGAGCAGTTCTTC.

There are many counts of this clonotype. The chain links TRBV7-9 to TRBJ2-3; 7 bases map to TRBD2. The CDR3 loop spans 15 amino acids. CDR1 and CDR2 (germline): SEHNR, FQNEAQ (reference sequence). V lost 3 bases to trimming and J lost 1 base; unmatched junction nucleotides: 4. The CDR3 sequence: CASSFGLAGTDTQYF. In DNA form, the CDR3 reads TGTGCCAGCAGCTTCGGGCTAGCGGGCACAGATACGCAGTATTTT. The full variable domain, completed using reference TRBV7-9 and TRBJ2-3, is DTGVSQNPRHKITKRGQNVTFRCDPISEHNRLYWYRQTLGQGPEFLTYFQNEAQLEKSRLLSDRFSAERPKGSFSTLEIQRTEQGDSAMYLCASSFGLAGTDTQYFGPGTRLTVL.

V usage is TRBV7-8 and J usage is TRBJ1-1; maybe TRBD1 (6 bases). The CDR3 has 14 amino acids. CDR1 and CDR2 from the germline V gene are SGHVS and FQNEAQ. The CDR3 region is CVNSLGGIGTEAFF. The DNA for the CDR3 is TGTGTCAACAGCTTAGGGGGGATAGGCACTGAAGCTTTCTTT.

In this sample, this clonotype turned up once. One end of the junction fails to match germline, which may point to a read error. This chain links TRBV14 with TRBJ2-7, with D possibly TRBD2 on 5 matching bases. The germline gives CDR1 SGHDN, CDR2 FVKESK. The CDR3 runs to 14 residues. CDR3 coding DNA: TGTGCCAGCAACCGGACTCCCGCAAACTACGAACAGTACTTC. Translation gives CASNRTPANYEQYF.

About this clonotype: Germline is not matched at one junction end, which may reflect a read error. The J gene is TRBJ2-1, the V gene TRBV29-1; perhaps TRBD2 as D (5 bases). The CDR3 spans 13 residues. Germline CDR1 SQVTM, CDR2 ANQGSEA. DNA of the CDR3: TGCAGCGTTGAATGGGTATTCGGGAATGAGCAATTCTTC. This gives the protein CSVEWVFGNEQFF.

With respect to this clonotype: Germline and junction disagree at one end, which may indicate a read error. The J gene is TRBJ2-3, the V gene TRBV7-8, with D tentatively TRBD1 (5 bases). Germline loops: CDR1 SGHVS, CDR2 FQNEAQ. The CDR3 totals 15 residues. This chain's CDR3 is CACSPTVRSTDTQYF. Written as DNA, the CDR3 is TGTGCCTGCAGCCCGACAGTCCGAAGCACAGATACGCAGTATTTT.

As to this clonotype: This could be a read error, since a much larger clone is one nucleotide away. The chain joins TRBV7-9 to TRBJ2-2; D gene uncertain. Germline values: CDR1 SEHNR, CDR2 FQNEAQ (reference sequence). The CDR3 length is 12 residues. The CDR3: CATSLGIGELFF. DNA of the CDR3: TGTGCCACCAGCTTAGGAATCGGGGAGCTGTTTTTT.

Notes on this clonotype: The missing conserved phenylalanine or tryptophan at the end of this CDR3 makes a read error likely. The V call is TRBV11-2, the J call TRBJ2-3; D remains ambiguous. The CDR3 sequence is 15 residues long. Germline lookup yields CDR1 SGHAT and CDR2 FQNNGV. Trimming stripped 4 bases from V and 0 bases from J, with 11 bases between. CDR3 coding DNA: TGTGCCAGCAGCTCTCAGGCTTCTAGCACAGATACGCAGTATCTT. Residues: CASSSQASSTDTQYL.

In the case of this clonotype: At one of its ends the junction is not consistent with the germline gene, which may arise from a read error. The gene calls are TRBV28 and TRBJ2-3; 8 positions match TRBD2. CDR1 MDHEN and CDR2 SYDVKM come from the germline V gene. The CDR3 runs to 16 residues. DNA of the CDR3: TGTGCCAGCAGTACGGGACTAGTGGCCAGCACAGATACGCGGTATTTT. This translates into CASSTGLVASTDTRYF.

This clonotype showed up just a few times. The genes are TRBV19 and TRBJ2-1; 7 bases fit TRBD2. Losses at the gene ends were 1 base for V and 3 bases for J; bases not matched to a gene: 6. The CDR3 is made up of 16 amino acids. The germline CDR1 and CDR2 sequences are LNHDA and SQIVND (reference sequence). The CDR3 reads CASSIVAGVGYNEQFF. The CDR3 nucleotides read TGTGCCAGTAGTATAGTCGCGGGAGTAGGCTACAATGAGCAGTTCTTC.

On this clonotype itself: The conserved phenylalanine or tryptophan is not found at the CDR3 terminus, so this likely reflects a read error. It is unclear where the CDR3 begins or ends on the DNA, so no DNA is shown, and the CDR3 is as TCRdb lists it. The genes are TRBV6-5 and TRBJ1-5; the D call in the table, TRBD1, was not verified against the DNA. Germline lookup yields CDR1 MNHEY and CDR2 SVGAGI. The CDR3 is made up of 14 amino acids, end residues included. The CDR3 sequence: CASSFSGKERPQRL.

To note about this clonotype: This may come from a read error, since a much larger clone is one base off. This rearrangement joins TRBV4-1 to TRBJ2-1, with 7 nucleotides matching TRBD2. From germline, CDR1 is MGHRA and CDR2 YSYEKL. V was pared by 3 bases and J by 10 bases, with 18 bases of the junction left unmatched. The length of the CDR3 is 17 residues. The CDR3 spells CASSHLCLPAGLPEQFF. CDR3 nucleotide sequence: TGCGCCAGCAGCCACCTCTGTTTACCAGCGGGACTTCCCGAGCAGTTCTTC.

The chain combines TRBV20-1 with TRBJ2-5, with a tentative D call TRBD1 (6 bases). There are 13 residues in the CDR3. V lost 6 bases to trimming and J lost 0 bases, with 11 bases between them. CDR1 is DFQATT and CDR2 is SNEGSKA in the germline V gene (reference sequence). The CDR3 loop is CSANRQDQETQYF. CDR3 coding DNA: TGCAGTGCAAACCGACAGGACCAAGAGACCCAGTACTTC.

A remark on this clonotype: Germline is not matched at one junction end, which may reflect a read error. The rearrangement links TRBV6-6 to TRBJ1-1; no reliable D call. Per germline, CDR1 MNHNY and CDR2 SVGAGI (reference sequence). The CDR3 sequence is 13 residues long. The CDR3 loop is CASRRWENTEAFF. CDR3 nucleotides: TGTGCCAGCAGACGATGGGAGAACACTGAGGCTTTCTTT.

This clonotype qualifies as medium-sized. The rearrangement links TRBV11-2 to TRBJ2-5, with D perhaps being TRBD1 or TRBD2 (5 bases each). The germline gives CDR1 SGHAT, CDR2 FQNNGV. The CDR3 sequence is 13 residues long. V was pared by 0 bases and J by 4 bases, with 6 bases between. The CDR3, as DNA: TGTGCCAGCAGCTTAGATGGGGGAGAGACCCAGTACTTC. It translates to CASSLDGGETQYF. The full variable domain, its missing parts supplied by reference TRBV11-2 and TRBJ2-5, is EAGVAQSPRYKIIEKRQSVAFWCNPISGHATLYWYQQILGQGPKLLIQFQNNGVVDDSQLPKDRFSAERLKGVDSTLKIQPAKLEDSAVYLCASSLDGGETQYFGPGTRLLVL.

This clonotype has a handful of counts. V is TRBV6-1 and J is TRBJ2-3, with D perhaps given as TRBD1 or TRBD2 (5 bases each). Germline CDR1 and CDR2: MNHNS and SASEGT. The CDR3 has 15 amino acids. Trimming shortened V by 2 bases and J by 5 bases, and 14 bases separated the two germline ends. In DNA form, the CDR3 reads TGTGCCAGCAGTGAACCAAGAGGGGTAGAAGATACGCAGTATTTT. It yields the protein CASSEPRGVEDTQYF.

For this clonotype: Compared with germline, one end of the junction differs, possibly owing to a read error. The CDR3 DNA reads as TGCAGCGATGGGCGAGCGGCACTGAACACCGGGGATCTGTTTTTT. It specifies CSDGRAALNTGDLFF. V gene TRBV29-1 combines with J gene TRBJ2-2, with a tentative D call TRBD2 (5 bases). CDR1 and CDR2 from the germline V gene are SQVTM and ANQGSEA. The CDR3 spans 15 residues.

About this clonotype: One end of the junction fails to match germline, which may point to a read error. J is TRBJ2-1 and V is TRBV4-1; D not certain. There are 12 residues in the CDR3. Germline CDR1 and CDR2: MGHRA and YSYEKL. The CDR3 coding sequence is TGCGCCGGCAGTCAAGCAGGAACCGAGCAGTTCTTC. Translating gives CAGSQAGTEQFF.

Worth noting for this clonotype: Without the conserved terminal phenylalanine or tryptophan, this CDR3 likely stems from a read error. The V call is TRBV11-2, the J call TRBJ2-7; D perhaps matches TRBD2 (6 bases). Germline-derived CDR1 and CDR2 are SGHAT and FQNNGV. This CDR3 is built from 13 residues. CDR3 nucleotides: TGTTCCAGCAGCTTAAGTGGGCTAGCGCCGCAGTACTTG. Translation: CSSSLSGLAPQYL.

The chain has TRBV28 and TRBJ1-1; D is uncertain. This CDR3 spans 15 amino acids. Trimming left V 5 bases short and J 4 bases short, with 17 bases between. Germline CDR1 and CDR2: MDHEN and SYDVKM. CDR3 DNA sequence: TGTGCCAGCAGTATGAACACCGGGTACGTCACTGAAGCTTTCTTT. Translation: CASSMNTGYVTEAFF.

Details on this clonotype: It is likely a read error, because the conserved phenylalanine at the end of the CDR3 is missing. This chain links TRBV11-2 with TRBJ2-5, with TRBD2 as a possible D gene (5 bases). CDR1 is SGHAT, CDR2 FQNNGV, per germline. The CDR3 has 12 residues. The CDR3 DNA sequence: TGTGACAGCTGCTTAATGGGAGACACCCAGTACTTA. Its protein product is CDSCLMGDTQYL.

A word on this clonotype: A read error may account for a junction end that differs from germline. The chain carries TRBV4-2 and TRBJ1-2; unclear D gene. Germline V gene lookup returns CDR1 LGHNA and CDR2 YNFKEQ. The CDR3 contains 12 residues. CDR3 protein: CASNQEEYGYTF. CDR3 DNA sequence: TGTGCTAGCAACCAAGAGGAGTATGGCTACACCTTC.

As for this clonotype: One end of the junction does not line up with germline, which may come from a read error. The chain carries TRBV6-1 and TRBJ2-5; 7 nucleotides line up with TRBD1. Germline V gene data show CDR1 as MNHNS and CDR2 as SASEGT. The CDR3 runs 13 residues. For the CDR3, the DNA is TGTACCAGCAGTGAAGGGACAGTGCGGACCCAGTACTTC. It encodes CTSSEGTVRTQYF.

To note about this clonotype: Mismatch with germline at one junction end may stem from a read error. CDR3 sequence: CVSSRTGCREKLFF. CDR3 sequence (DNA): TGTGTCAGCAGTCGCACAGGGTGTCGAGAAAAACTGTTTTTT. J is TRBJ1-4 and V is TRBV6-2 or TRBV6-3; TRBD1 might be the D (6 bases). Germline CDR1 and CDR2: MNHEY and SVGEGT. The CDR3 is made up of 14 amino acids.

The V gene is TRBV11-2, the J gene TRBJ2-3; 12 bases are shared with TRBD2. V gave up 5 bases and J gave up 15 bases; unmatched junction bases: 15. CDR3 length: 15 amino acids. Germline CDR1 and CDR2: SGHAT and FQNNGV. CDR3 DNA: TGTGCCAGCAGCGCTAGCGGGAGGGCCATAGATATGCACTATTTT. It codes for CASSASGRAIDMHYF.

The CDR3 loop is CASNSHPSGRIYEQFF. The DNA for the CDR3 is TGTGCCAGCAATTCGCACCCCAGCGGGAGGATCTATGAGCAGTTCTTC. The J gene is TRBJ2-1, the V gene TRBV11-2; TRBD2 aligns across 9 bases. The CDR3 spans 16 residues. The J segment lost 8 bases and the V segment lost 7 bases, leaving 15 bases of the junction unmatched. Germline values: CDR1 SGHAT, CDR2 FQNNGV.